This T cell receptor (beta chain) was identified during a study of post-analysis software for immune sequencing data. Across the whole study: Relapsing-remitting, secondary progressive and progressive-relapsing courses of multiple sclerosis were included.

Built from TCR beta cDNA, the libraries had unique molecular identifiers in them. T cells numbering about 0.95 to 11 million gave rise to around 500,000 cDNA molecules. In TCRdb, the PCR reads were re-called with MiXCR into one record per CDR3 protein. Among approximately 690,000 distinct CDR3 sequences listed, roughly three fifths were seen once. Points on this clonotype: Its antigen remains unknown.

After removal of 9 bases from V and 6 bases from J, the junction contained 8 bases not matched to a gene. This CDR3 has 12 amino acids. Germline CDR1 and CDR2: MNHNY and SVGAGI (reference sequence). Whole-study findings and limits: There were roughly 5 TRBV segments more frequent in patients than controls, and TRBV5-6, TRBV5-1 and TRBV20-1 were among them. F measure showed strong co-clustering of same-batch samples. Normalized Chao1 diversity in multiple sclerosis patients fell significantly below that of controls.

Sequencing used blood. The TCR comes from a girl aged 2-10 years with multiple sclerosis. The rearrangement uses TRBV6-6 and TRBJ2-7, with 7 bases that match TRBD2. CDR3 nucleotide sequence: TGTGCCAGTCGCGCGGGAGCGGGCGAGCAGTACTTC. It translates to CASRAGAGEQYF.